This TCR beta chain was documented in a study of T cells in Graves' hyperthyroidism and ophthalmopathy. As regards this clonotype: Its antigen is undetermined.

CDR1 and CDR2 (germline): SGHRS, YFSETQ. Trimming removed 0 bases at V and 0 bases at J, with 9 bases between. This CDR3 contains 15 residues. Overall study results and limits: Blood also contained most expanded thyroid clonotypes above 0.001.

Amplification yielded TCR beta CDR3 regions, with RNA transcripts as the source. First-round RT-PCR of the TCR CDR3 relied on the HTBI primer set. MiXCR, applied by TCRdb to the multiplex PCR reads, yields one record per CDR3 protein. The sample yields over 650,000 distinct CDR3 sequences, less than 20% seen once. The sequence came from a man younger than 35 with Graves' hyperthyroidism. Source material: blood. J is TRBJ2-5 and V is TRBV5-1; D gene uncertain. Here the CDR3 reads CASSLDRTDQETQYF. CDR3 in DNA: TGCGCCAGCAGCTTGGATCGGACGGACCAAGAGACCCAGTACTTC.